Sequencing of this T cell receptor beta chain was carried out in a study of Ad26.COV2.S vaccination and SARS-CoV-2 variants. Treatment of the sample: 19 received Ad26.COV2.S at low or high dose, single or two shots; 5 received placebo; per-sample allocation not given. The study sampled participants on day 63 after the first vaccine or placebo injection. Only in-frame clones appear in the TCRdb table, and some are missing; sequencing was by immunoSEQ multiplex PCR. Of approximately 300,000 clones in the sample, roughly 80% were seen once. Germline V lookup: CDR1 MNHEY, CDR2 SMNVEV (reference sequence). This CDR3 comprises 16 residues. With 8 bases clipped from V and 0 bases from J, the junction kept 9 bases outside the gene matches.

The sequence was collected from a person aged 18-60 years who received the Ad26.COV2.S COVID-19 vaccine or a placebo. The material sequenced was peripheral blood, taken in a trial of Ad26.COV2.S vaccine versus placebo. V is TRBV27 and J is TRBJ1-3, with 8 bases fitting TRBD1. The CDR3: CASARTGFLSGNTIYF. The CDR3 DNA is TGTGCCAGCGCCAGGACAGGGTTCCTCTCTGGAAACACCATATATTTT.